These T cell receptor beta chains were read from a single sample in a study of blood T cells in healthy people across ages. TCRdb itself ran the 5' RACE reads through MiXCR, one entry per CDR3 protein. The table records 800,000 to 950,000 distinct CDR3 sequences, 40% to 60% of them present only once. The sequencing sample was made of blood. These receptors all come from a man aged 30 to 45 in good health. CDR3s include the opening cysteine and the closing phenylalanine or tryptophan. The D gene is left open where the match is weak. Only some rows state a clone size, as once, few, many or a class for expanded clones.

d_call: .; clone_size: once; v_call: TRBV12-3/TRBV12-4; j_call: TRBJ1-5; cdr3_nt: TGTGCCAGCAGCGAGGGAGTTATGGGCAATCAGCCCCAGCATTTT; cdr3_aa: CASSEGVMGNQPQHF
d_call: .; clone_size: .; v_call: TRBV10-2; j_call: TRBJ2-7; cdr3_nt: TGCGCCAGCAGGGGTGACCAAAGCTCCTACGAGCAGTACTTC; cdr3_aa: CASRGDQSSYEQYF
d_call: .; clone_size: few; v_call: TRBV4-1; j_call: TRBJ2-5; cdr3_nt: TGCGCCAGCAGCCAGACTCGGACAGACCAAGAGACCCAGTACTTC; cdr3_aa: CASSQTRTDQETQYF
d_call: .; clone_size: .; v_call: TRBV12-3/TRBV12-4; j_call: TRBJ1-4; cdr3_nt: TGTGCCAGCAGTCTTGTTTTGGGGGTAAAACTGTTTTTT; cdr3_aa: CASSLVLGVKLFF
d_call: TRBD1; clone_size: .; v_call: TRBV20-1; j_call: TRBJ2-7; cdr3_nt: TGCAGTGCGAGATCTCCGGGACAGACCTACGAGCAATACTTC; cdr3_aa: CSARSPGQTYEQYF
d_call: .; clone_size: .; v_call: TRBV18; j_call: TRBJ1-5; cdr3_nt: TGTGCCAGCTCCCAATCCTACGGGGGCAATCAGCCCCAGCATTTT; cdr3_aa: CASSQSYGGNQPQHF
d_call: .; clone_size: .; v_call: TRBV7-9; j_call: TRBJ1-1; cdr3_nt: TGTGCCAGCAGCTTTGCGGACGGAGTGGATGAAGCTTTCTTT; cdr3_aa: CASSFADGVDEAFF
d_call: .; clone_size: few; v_call: TRBV12-3/TRBV12-4; j_call: TRBJ1-2; cdr3_nt: TGTGCCAGCAGTTGGACGTATGGCTACACCTTC; cdr3_aa: CASSWTYGYTF
d_call: TRBD1; clone_size: .; v_call: TRBV14; j_call: TRBJ2-1; cdr3_nt: TGTGCCAGCAGCCGAGGAAGGACAGGGTTGGTCAATGAGCAGTTCTTC; cdr3_aa: CASSRGRTGLVNEQFF
d_call: TRBD2; clone_size: few; v_call: TRBV6-1; j_call: TRBJ2-3; cdr3_nt: TGTGCCAGCAGTGAATCACTAGCGGGGGGATCAGATACGCAGTATTTT; cdr3_aa: CASSESLAGGSDTQYF
d_call: .; clone_size: .; v_call: TRBV6-2/TRBV6-3; j_call: TRBJ1-2; cdr3_nt: TGTGCCAGCAGTCGCCCGAGCCGCCTAGGATATGGCTACACCTTC; cdr3_aa: CASSRPSRLGYGYTF
d_call: TRBD2; clone_size: .; v_call: TRBV20-1; j_call: TRBJ2-3; cdr3_nt: TGCAGTGCTAGTGGGCGGGGGAACAGCGCAGATACGCAGTATTTT; cdr3_aa: CSASGRGNSADTQYF
d_call: .; clone_size: few; v_call: TRBV27; j_call: TRBJ1-2; cdr3_nt: TGTGCCAGCAGTTTATTGTCAGACTATGGCTACACCTTC; cdr3_aa: CASSLLSDYGYTF